This TCR beta chain came from a study of early T cells in non-severe SARS-CoV-2 infection. The CDR3 consists of 11 residues. V lost 5 bases to trimming and J lost 7 bases, with 9 bases between them. Germline V gene lookup returns CDR1 SEHNR and CDR2 FQNEAQ (reference sequence). TCRdb used MiXCR to reprocess the 5' RACE reads, holding one entry per CDR3 protein. Of around 30,000 distinct CDR3 sequences listed, about 4% were seen once; the top ten hold 4.4%. Ten or more counts support this clonotype. This clonotype was obtained from an adult who was a healthcare worker with PCR-confirmed SARS-CoV-2 infection or an uninfected control (not recorded which). The chain recombines TRBV7-9 with TRBJ2-7; D gene unclear. Sequencing was done on a sample of whole blood. In nucleotides, the CDR3 is TGTGCCAGCAGCCGTTTTGGAGAGCAGTACTTC. This sequence encodes CASSRFGEQYF.